This T cell receptor (beta chain) appears in the sequencing data of a study of post-analysis software for immune sequencing data. Overall study: Secondary progressive, relapsing-remitting and progressive-relapsing multiple sclerosis were among the included disease courses. Findings and limits, study-wide: The study found TRBV5-6, TRBV5-1 and TRBV20-1 among about five TRBV segments more frequent in patients than controls.

About this clonotype: Its antigen is not known.

The CDR3 totals 16 residues. The germline V gene encodes CDR1 KGHDR and CDR2 SFDVKD. Trimming at V came to 6 bases and at J to 5 bases, leaving 13 bases not matched to a gene. Unique molecular identifiers tagged the TCR beta cDNA libraries. TCRdb passed the PCR reads through MiXCR, listing each CDR3 protein once. The sample consists of 380,000 or so distinct CDR3 sequences, less than 35% of them appearing once. The chain carries TRBV24-1 and TRBJ2-3; 7 nucleotides align to TRBD1. Sequenced material: blood. This TCR came from a girl under 18 with multiple sclerosis. The CDR3 coding sequence is TGTGCCACCAGTCTTTCCCGGGACAGAGGCGGAGATACGCAGTATTTT. Translation gives CATSLSRDRGGDTQYF.